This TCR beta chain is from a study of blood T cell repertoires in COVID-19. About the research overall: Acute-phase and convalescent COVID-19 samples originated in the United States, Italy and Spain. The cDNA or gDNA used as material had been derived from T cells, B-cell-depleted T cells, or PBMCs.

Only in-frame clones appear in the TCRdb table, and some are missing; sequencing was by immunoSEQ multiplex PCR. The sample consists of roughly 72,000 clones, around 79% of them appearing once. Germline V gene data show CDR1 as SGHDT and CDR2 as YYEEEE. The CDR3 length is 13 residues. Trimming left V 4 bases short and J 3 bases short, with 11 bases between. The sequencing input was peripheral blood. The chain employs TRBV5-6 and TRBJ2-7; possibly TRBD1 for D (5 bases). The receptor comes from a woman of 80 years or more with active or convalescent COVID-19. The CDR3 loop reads CASSLGAHYEQYF. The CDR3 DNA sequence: TGTGCCAGCAGCCTAGGGGCGCACTACGAGCAGTACTTC.